Listed below are T cell receptor beta chains from one sample, sequenced in a study of blood T cell repertoires in COVID-19. Clones were read by immunoSEQ multiplex PCR, and TCRdb kept only the in-frame ones, dropping some. The repertoire includes 200,000 to 250,000 clones, 70% to 85% of them detected once, and approximately 9.1% sits in the top ten. Sequencing input: peripheral blood. Receptors were obtained from a man older than 75 with acute or convalescent COVID-19. The CDR3 runs from the conserved cysteine through the conserved F or W. Each record gives: J gene, D gene, V gene, clone size, CDR3 DNA, CDR3 protein. D genes are given only for firm matches. Rows give clone size only sometimes, using once, few, many, or a class for an expanded clone.

J: TRBJ1-2; D: TRBD1; V: TRBV2; size: NA; DNA: TGTGCCAGCAACAGGGGTGCCAACTATGGCTACACCTTC; CDR3: CASNRGANYGYTF
J: TRBJ2-2; D: TRBD2; V: TRBV6-5; size: NA; DNA: TGTGCCAGCAGCCACGTCCGGGGGGTCGCCGGGGAGCTGTTTTTT; CDR3: CASSHVRGVAGELFF
J: TRBJ1-1; D: NA; V: TRBV28; size: NA; DNA: TGTGCCAGCAGTTTAGGGTGGGCCCGGGAAGCTTTCTTT; CDR3: CASSLGWAREAFF
J: TRBJ2-1; D: NA; V: TRBV4-1; size: NA; DNA: TGCGCCAGCAGCCAAGAGGGGAGCATTGACAATGAGCAGTTCTTC; CDR3: CASSQEGSIDNEQFF
J: TRBJ1-4; D: TRBD1; V: TRBV28; size: NA; DNA: TGTGCCAGCAGTTTTTGGACAGGGGGAGATGAAAAACTGTTTTTT; CDR3: CASSFWTGGDEKLFF
J: TRBJ1-3; D: NA; V: TRBV7-9; size: NA; DNA: TGTGCCAGCAGGCAGCTAAAAATGCGGCCTGGAAACACCATATATTTT; CDR3: CASRQLKMRPGNTIYF
J: TRBJ1-6; D: NA; V: TRBV9; size: NA; DNA: TGTGCCAGCAGCGTAGATTGGAGTCCCGCAGGGACAAATTCACCCCTCCACTTT; CDR3: CASSVDWSPAGTNSPLHF
J: TRBJ2-7; D: TRBD2; V: TRBV3-1/TRBV3-2; size: once; DNA: TGTGCCAGCAGCCAAGGGACTAGAGTCTACGAGCAGTACTTC; CDR3: CASSQGTRVYEQYF
J: TRBJ2-5; D: NA; V: TRBV9; size: NA; DNA: TGTGCCAGCAGCGTAGGTAGCAGAGAGACCCAGTACTTC; CDR3: CASSVGSRETQYF
J: TRBJ1-2; D: NA; V: TRBV24-1; size: NA; DNA: TGTGCCACCAGTGATCGAGGGGGGGTCTATGGCTACACCTTC; CDR3: CATSDRGGVYGYTF
J: TRBJ1-2; D: TRBD1; V: TRBV5-1; size: NA; DNA: TGCGCCAGCAGCTTGACTGACAGGGGTTCTAACTATGGCTACACCTTC; CDR3: CASSLTDRGSNYGYTF
J: TRBJ1-1; D: TRBD1; V: TRBV28; size: NA; DNA: TGTGCCAGCAGTTTTAACAGGGGGCTTAACACTGAAGCTTTCTTT; CDR3: CASSFNRGLNTEAFF
J: TRBJ1-2; D: NA; V: TRBV30; size: NA; DNA: TGTGCCTGCCGCTTGGGAAGGGGCGCGGCCGGCTACACCTTC; CDR3: CACRLGRGAAGYTF
J: TRBJ2-7; D: NA; V: TRBV6-6; size: NA; DNA: TGTGCCAGCAGTTACTCATTTCAGGGAGGCGAGCAGTACTTC; CDR3: CASSYSFQGGEQYF
J: TRBJ2-3; D: TRBD1; V: TRBV24-1; size: NA; DNA: TGTGCCACCAGTGATTCGACGGACAGGGGTCGTGGGGCAGATACGCAGTATTTT; CDR3: CATSDSTDRGRGADTQYF
J: TRBJ1-2; D: NA; V: TRBV2; size: NA; DNA: TGTGCCAGCAGGGATTCAGGGGCTGGCTACACCTTC; CDR3: CASRDSGAGYTF
J: TRBJ1-2; D: TRBD1; V: TRBV28; size: NA; DNA: TGTGCCAGCAGCACAGGGGGCGCCTATGGCTACACCTTC; CDR3: CASSTGGAYGYTF